This is a list of T cell receptor beta chains from one sample in a study of CD8+ T cells in alopecia areata. The repertoire was sequenced with immunoSEQ multiplex PCR; TCRdb's copy has only in-frame clones and lacks some. The sample holds about 150,000 clones, around 87% seen once. Source: CD8+ T cells sorted from blood, taken at week 0. The receptors here all came from a human donor with alopecia areata. Both conserved end residues are part of each CDR3. D genes are given only for firm matches. Not all rows give a size; the values are once, few, many and, for expanded clones, a class.

.	TRBJ2-5	TRBD2	TRBV7-9	TGTGCCAGCAGCTCGGGGACTACACAAGAGACCCAGTACTTC	CASSSGTTQETQYF
once	TRBJ2-1	.	TRBV4-1	TGCGCCAGCAGCCAAGCAATAGGCAATGAGCAGTTCTTC	CASSQAIGNEQFF
.	TRBJ2-7	TRBD1	TRBV7-2	TGTGCCAGCAGCCTAGGACAGGGATGGACCTCCTACGAGCAGTACTTC	CASSLGQGWTSYEQYF
.	TRBJ2-2	.	TRBV6-1	TGTGCCAGCAGTGAAGTAGGCTCAGTTAAAGGGGAGCTGTTTTTT	CASSEVGSVKGELFF
.	TRBJ2-1	.	TRBV5-4	TGTGCCAGCAGCTTGTTCCGGAGCTCCTACAATGAGCAGTTCTTC	CASSLFRSSYNEQFF
.	TRBJ2-1	.	TRBV9	TGTGCCAGCAGCTTAGGGGACCGGGGATCAGAAAATGAGCAGTTCTTC	CASSLGDRGSENEQFF
.	TRBJ2-7	TRBD2	TRBV5-4	TGTGCCAGCAGCGCCGGGACTAGCGGCTACGAGCAGTACTTC	CASSAGTSGYEQYF
.	TRBJ1-5	.	TRBV7-9	TGTGCCAGCAGCTCCCTTGCGAGTCAGCCCCAGCATTTT	CASSSLASQPQHF
.	TRBJ2-7	.	TRBV27	TGTGCCAGCAGTAAAGTCAGGGTTCTCGCTACATGGGAGCAGTACTTC	CASSKVRVLATWEQYF
.	TRBJ2-1	.	TRBV5-4	TGTGCCAGCAGCTTGGGGTCCAATGAGCAGTTCTTC	CASSLGSNEQFF
.	TRBJ2-1	.	TRBV27	TGTGCCAGCAGTTTTGGCGGAAACTACAATGAGCAGTTCTTC	CASSFGGNYNEQFF
.	TRBJ1-1	.	TRBV5-6	TGTGCCAGCAGCTTGGTTCTTGGGACAGAAGCTTTCTTT	CASSLVLGTEAFF
.	TRBJ2-2	TRBD2	TRBV19	TGTGCCAGTAGTCCAATAGCGGGAGGTTGGACCGGGGAGCTGTTTTTT	CASSPIAGGWTGELFF
.	TRBJ2-2	.	TRBV19	TGTGCCAGTAGTATCGTAGGGAGCGGGGAGCTGTTTTTT	CASSIVGSGELFF
.	TRBJ2-5	TRBD1	TRBV27	TGTGCCACGAGGACAGGGTTCTTTACGCGCCAAGAGACCCAGTACTTC	CATRTGFFTRQETQYF
.	TRBJ2-7	.	TRBV2	TGTGCCAGCAGTGACCGAGAATCCTACGAGCAGTACTTC	CASSDRESYEQYF
.	TRBJ2-1	.	TRBV18	TGTGCCAGCTCACCACGGCAGAAGAGCTCCTACAATGAGCAGTTCTTC	CASSPRQKSSYNEQFF